The T cell receptor (beta chain) under discussion was sequenced for a study of T-cell memory formation after mild COVID-19. Study summary: TCR clusters showed largely donor specificity.

Trimming cost V 7 bases and J 6 bases; bases outside gene matches: 8. Per germline, CDR1 SEHNR and CDR2 FQNEAQ (reference sequence). The CDR3 runs 14 residues. TCRdb itself ran the 5' RACE reads through MiXCR, one entry per CDR3 protein. The sample consists of hundreds of thousands of distinct CDR3 sequences, 20% to 25% of them appearing once. This chain joins TRBV7-9 and TRBJ2-2, with TRBD1 identical over 7 bases. This sequence originates from an adult woman who had mild COVID-19 (a few samples of this study predate the infection). Cell type and time point are not known. Input material: PBMCs or a T cell subset sorted from them (not recorded which). The CDR3, as DNA: TGTGCCAGCACCCCGACAGGGAAGGCCGGGGAGCTGTTTTTT. It yields the protein CASTPTGKAGELFF.